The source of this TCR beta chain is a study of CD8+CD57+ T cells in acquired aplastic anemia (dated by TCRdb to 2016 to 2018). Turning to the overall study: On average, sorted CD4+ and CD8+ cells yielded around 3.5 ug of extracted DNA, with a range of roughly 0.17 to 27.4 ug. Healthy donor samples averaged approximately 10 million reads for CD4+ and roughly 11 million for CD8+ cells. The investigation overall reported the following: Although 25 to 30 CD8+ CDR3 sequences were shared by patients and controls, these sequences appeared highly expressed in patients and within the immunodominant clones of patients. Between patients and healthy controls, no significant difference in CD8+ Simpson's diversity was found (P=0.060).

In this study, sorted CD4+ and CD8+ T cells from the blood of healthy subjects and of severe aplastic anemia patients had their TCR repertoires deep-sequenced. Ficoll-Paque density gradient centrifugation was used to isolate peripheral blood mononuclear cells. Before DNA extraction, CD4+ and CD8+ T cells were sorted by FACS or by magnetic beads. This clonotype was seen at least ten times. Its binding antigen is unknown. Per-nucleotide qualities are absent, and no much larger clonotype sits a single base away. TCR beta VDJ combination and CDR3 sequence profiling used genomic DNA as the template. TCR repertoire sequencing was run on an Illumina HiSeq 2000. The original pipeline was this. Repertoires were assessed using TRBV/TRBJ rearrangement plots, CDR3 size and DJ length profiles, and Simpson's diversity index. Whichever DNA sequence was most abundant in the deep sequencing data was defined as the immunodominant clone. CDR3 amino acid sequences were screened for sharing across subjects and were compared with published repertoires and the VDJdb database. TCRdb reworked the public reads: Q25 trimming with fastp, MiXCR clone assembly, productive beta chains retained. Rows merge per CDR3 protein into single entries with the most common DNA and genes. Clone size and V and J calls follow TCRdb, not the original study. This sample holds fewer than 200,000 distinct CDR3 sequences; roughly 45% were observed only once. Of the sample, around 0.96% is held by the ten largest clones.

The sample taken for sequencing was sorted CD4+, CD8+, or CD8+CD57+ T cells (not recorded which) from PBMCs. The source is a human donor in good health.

The CDR3 protein sequence reads: CASSLAEGGYEQYF. DNA sequence: TGTGCCAGCAGCTTAGCAGAGGGGGGTTACGAGCAGTACTTC. The chain is encoded by TRBV7-7 joined to TRBJ2-7; the D segment might be TRBD1 or TRBD2, since each matches 6 bases. The CDR3 numbers 14 residues from cysteine through phenylalanine. Only the CDR3 portion is preserved as DNA: 42 bases, with reading frame beginning at the first base. CDR1 and CDR2, looked up from the germline V gene (reference sequence), are SSHAT and FNYEAQ. V loses 0 bases of germline sequence and J loses 4 bases, and the interval between the two ends is 10 bases. The entire variable domain, with the stretches around the CDR3 drawn from the reference TRBV7-7 and TRBJ2-7 proteins, is GAGVSQSPRYKVTKRGQDVTLRCDPISSHATLYWYQQALGQGPEFLTYFNYEAQPDKSGLPSDRFSAERPEGSISTLTIQRTEQRDSAMYRCASSLAEGGYEQYFGPGTRLTVT.